This T cell receptor beta chain derives from a study of blood T cell repertoires in COVID-19. This CDR3 comprises 11 residues. Germline V gene sequence: CDR1 SGHRS, CDR2 YFSETQ. The V gene lost 1 base and the J gene lost 10 bases, with 6 bases spanning the gap. Method: immunoSEQ multiplex PCR; TCRdb's copy keeps in-frame clones and lacks some. The sample holds about 280,000 clones, around 92% seen once. Material for sequencing was PBMCs or T cells enriched from blood (not recorded which). The receptor comes from a woman between 55 and 75 years old who had recovered from COVID-19. The chain carries TRBV5-1 and TRBJ2-1; D unclear. CDR3: CASSLTVEQFF. In nucleotides, the CDR3 is TGCGCCAGCAGCTTGACAGTGGAGCAGTTCTTC. Filled out from reference TRBV5-1 and TRBJ2-1, the complete variable domain reads KAGVTQTPRYLIKTRGQQVTLSCSPISGHRSVSWYQQTPGQGLQFLFEYFSETQRNKGNFPGRFSGRQFSNSRSEMNVSTLELGDSALYLCASSLTVEQFFGPGTRLTVL.